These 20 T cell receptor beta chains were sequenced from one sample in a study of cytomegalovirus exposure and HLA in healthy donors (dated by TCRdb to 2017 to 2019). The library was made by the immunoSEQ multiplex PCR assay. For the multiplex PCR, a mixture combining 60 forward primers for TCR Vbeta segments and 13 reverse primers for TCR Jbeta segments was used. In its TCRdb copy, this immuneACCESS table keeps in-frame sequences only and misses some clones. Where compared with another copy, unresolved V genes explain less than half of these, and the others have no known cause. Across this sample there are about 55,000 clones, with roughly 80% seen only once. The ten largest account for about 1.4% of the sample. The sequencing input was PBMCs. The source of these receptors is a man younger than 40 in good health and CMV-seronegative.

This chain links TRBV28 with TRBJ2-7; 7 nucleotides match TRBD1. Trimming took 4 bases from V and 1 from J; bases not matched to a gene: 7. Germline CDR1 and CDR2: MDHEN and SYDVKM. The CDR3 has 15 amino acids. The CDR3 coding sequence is TGTGCCAGCAGTTCTACAGGGGCTTTTTCCTACGAGCAGTACTTC. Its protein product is CASSSTGAFSYEQYF.

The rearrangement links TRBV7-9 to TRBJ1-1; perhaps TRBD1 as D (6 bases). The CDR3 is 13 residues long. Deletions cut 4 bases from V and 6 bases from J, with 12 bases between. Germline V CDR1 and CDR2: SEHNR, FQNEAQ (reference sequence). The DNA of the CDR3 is TGTGCCAGCAGCTCGAGAGGACAGTCTGAAGCTTTCTTT. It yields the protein CASSSRGQSEAFF.

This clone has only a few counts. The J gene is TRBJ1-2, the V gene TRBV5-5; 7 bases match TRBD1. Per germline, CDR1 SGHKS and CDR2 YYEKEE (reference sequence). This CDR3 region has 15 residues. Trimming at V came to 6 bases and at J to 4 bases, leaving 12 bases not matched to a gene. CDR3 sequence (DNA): TGTGCCAGCATCGTGCTCCCCGGGACAGCCTATGGCTACACCTTC. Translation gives CASIVLPGTAYGYTF.

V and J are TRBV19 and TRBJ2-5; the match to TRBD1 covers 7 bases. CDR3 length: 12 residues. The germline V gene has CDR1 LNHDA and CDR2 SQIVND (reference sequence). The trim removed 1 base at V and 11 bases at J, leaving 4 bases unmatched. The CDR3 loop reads CASSIGWDSQYF. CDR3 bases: TGTGCCAGTAGTATAGGGTGGGACAGTCAGTACTTC.

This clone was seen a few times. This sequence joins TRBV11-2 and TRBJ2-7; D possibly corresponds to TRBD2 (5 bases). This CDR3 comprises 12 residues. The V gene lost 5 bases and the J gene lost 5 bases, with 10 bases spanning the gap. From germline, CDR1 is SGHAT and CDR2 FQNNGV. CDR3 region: CASSAGKNEQYF. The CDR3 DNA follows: TGTGCCAGCAGCGCGGGTAAGAACGAGCAGTACTTC.

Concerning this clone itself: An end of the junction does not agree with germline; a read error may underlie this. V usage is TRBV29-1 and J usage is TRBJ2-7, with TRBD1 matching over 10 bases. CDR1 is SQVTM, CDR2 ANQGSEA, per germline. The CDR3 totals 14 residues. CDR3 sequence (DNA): TGCAGCGTCGAAGGACAGGGGGGTTCCTACGAGCAGTACTTC. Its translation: CSVEGQGGSYEQYF.

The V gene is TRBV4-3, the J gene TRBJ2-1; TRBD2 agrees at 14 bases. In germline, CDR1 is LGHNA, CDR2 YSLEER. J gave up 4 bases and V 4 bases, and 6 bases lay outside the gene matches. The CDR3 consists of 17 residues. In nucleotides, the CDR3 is TGCGCCAGCAGCCTCGGGACTAGCGGGAGACAATACAATGAGCAGTTCTTC. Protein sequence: CASSLGTSGRQYNEQFF.

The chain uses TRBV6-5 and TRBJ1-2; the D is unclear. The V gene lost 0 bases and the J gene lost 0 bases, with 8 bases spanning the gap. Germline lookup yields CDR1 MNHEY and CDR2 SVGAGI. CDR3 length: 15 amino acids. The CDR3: CASSYSPRTNYGYTF. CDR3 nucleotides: TGTGCCAGCAGTTACTCCCCCAGAACTAACTATGGCTACACCTTC.

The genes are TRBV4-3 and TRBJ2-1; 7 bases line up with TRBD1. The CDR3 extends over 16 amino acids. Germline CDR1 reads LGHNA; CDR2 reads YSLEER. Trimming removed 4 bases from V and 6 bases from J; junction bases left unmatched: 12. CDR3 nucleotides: TGCGCCAGCAGCCTTGATTTGGGGCCAGGGGGCAATGAGCAGTTCTTC. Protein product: CASSLDLGPGGNEQFF.

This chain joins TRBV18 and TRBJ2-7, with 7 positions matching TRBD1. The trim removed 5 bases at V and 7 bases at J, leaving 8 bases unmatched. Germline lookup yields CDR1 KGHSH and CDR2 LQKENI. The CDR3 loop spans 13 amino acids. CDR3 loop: CASSVDRVGEQYF. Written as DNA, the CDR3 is TGTGCCAGCTCAGTCGACAGGGTTGGAGAGCAGTACTTC.

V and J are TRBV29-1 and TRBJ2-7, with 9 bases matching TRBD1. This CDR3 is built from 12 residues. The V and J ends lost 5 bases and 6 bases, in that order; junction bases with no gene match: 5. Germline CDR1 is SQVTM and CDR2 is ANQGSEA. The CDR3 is CSVWGQGGEQYF. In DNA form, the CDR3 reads TGCAGCGTTTGGGGACAGGGCGGCGAGCAGTACTTC.

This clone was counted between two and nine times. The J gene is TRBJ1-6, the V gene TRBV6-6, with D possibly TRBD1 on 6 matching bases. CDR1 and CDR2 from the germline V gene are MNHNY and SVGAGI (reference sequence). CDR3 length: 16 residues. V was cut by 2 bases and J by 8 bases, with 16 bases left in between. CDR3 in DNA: TGTGCCAGCAGTTACCGGACAGTCGGAGTTTATTCACCCCTCCACTTT. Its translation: CASSYRTVGVYSPLHF.

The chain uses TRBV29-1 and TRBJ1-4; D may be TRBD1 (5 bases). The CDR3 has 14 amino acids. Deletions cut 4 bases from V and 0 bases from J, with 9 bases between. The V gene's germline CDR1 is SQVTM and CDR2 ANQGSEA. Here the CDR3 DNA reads TGCAGCGTTGGAGGGACTACAACTAATGAAAAACTGTTTTTT. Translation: CSVGGTTTNEKLFF.

In DNA, the CDR3 is TGTGCCAGTAAGGACAGGGGGCGCGGCAATGAGCAGTTCTTC. Amino acids: CASKDRGRGNEQFF. V usage is TRBV19 and J usage is TRBJ2-1, with TRBD1 matching 11 bases. CDR1 LNHDA and CDR2 SQIVND come from the germline V gene (reference sequence). The CDR3 consists of 14 residues. After removal of 7 bases from V and 6 bases from J, the junction contained 5 bases not matched to a gene.

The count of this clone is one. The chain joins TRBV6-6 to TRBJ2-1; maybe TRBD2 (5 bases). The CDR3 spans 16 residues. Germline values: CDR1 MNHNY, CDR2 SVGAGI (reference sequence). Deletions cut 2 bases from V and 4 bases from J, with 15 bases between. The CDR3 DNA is TGTGCCAGCAGTTACCGGACTCACCTCCCATACAATGAGCAGTTCTTC. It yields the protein CASSYRTHLPYNEQFF.

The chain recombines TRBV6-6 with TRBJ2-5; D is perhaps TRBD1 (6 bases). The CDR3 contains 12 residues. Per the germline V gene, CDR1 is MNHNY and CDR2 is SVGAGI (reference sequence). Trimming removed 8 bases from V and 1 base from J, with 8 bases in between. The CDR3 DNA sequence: TGTGCCAGCGGGACACTCCAAGAGACCCAGTACTTC. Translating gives CASGTLQETQYF.

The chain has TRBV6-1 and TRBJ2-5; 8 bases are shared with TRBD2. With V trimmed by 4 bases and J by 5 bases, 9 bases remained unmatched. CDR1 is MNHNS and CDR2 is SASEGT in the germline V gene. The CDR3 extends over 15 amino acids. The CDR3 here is CASSGEGTRRETQYF. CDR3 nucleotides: TGTGCCAGCAGTGGTGAAGGGACTAGGCGGGAGACCCAGTACTTC.

The CDR3 DNA follows: TGCGCCAGCAGCGGGGTGACCTACGAGCAGTACTTC. Residues: CASSGVTYEQYF. The rearrangement links TRBV10-2 to TRBJ2-7, with D maybe TRBD2 (5 bases). Germline V lookup: CDR1 WSHSY, CDR2 SAAADI. The CDR3 totals 12 residues. Trimming cost V 6 bases and J 2 bases, with 8 bases left between them.

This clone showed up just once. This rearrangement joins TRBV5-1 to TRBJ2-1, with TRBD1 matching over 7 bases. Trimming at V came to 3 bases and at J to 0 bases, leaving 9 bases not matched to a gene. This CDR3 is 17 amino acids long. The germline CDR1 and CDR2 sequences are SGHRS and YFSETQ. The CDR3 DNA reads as TGCGCCAGCAGCTCTTCAGGGGGTGCCGCCTCCTACAATGAGCAGTTCTTC. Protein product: CASSSSGGAASYNEQFF.

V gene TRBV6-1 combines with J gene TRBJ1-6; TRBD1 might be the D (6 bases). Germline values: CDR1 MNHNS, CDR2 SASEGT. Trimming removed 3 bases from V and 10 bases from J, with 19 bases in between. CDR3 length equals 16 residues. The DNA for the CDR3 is TGTGCCAGCAGTGACCGAACAGGGAGCGTACGGTCACCCCTCCACTTT. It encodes CASSDRTGSVRSPLHF.